The clone carrying this T cell receptor (beta chain) came up a few times. This sample stems from a study of blood T cells in healthy people across ages. The CDR3 is made up of 14 amino acids. Germline assignment: CDR1 KGHSH and CDR2 LQKENI. Trimming removed 3 bases from V and 1 base from J; junction bases left unmatched: 3. It was with a sample-barcoded 5' primer and a J-beta primer mix that a second PCR of roughly 6 to 11 cycles was run. Every molecule of cDNA carried a tag from a template-switch adaptor with 12 random nucleotides. TCRdb fed the 5' RACE reads into MiXCR, producing one record per CDR3 protein. Among approximately 760,000 distinct CDR3 sequences, roughly 25% were seen once, and the ten largest hold 9.4%. Another study also made use of these data, one on T cells of mothers and their children. That work states: Researchers report slightly higher, though non-significant, overlap in related mother-child pairs than in unrelated pairs.

The receptor was isolated from a boy aged 5-17 years in good health. The chain recombines TRBV18 with TRBJ2-7, with 7 bases matching TRBD1. Sequencing used blood. CDR3 loop: CASSPQGQSYEQYF. In DNA, the CDR3 is TGTGCCAGCTCACCCCAGGGACAGTCCTACGAGCAGTACTTC.